One T cell receptor beta chain is described in this entry. This receptor's antigen is unknown. Qualities for individual bases were not recorded, and no much larger clone is one base off. The germline V gene sets CDR1 to SGHRS and CDR2 to YFSETQ. Its CDR3 holds 16 amino acids, cysteine through phenylalanine. The CDR3 DNA has 48 bases and is translated from base 1. V is cut by 0 bases and J by 0 bases, and the space between the germline ends is 12 bases. The library relied on PCR. TCRdb names Illumina HiSeq 2500 as the instrument used. To reduce PCR and sequencing biases, unique molecular identifiers were incorporated into the TCR beta cDNA libraries. Per 1 to 10 million input T cells, some 500,000 cDNA molecules were obtained, such that each molecule approximated one T cell. The same protocol used for the earlier healthy control dataset was applied to prepare and sequence the patient libraries. Samples belonging to the same batch were prepared together, multiplexed and sequenced on a shared HiSeq lane. Processing in the source paper ran as follows. Raw barcoded reads were processed with MIGEC, and single-read molecular identifier groups were discarded before consensus assembly and CDR3 extraction. VDJtools was used for post-analysis of the clonotype tables, and diversity was normalized by down-sampling every dataset to the size of the smallest sample. Repertoire overlap clustering matched CDR3 amino acid but not nucleotide sequences to correct batch-related cross-sample contamination. TCRdb's own reprocessing of the public reads used fastp at Q25 and MiXCR and kept productive beta chains. Rows merge per CDR3 protein into single entries with the most common DNA and genes. TCRdb, not the authors, supplied the V and J calls. This sample comprises 700,000 to 900,000 distinct CDR3 sequences, roughly 46% of them detected only once. Roughly 5.2% of the sample lies in the top ten.

These data are taken from a study of post-analysis software for immune sequencing data (dated by TCRdb to between 2014 and 2017). About the investigation overall: The recorded disease courses included relapsing-remitting, secondary progressive and progressive-relapsing multiple sclerosis, and some patients had no subtype annotation. The patient repertoires were compared against approximately twelve previously published healthy control repertoires obtained from donors aged roughly 6 to 25 years. A subset of samples was prepared in parallel using single-end sample barcoding, then pooled and co-amplified after Illumina adapter ligation. Results and caveats for the whole study, not just this receptor: The multiple sclerosis patient group was slightly younger than the control group. Four to six TRBV segments, including TRBV5-6, TRBV5-1 and TRBV20-1, were significantly more frequent in patients than controls. Direct clustering with F measure revealed strong co-clustering of samples prepared in the same batch, which led to a batch-effect correction. Multiple sclerosis patients had significantly lower normalized Chao1 diversity than controls, a result that suggests substantial peripheral T-cell clonal expansion.

TCR beta repertoires were profiled from peripheral blood of 10 to 15 young patients with multiple sclerosis to demonstrate the VDJtools post-analysis software. Multiple sclerosis patients were children and adolescents aged roughly 6 to 16 years. The source is a girl aged 5-17 years with multiple sclerosis. The chain is encoded by TRBV5-1 joined to TRBJ2-5, with TRBD1 as a weak D call on 7 bases. The sample consisted of blood. CDR3 sequence: CASSLGSGGYQETQYF. The nucleotide sequence reads as follows: TGCGCCAGCAGCTTGGGGTCAGGGGGGTACCAAGAGACCCAGTACTTC.